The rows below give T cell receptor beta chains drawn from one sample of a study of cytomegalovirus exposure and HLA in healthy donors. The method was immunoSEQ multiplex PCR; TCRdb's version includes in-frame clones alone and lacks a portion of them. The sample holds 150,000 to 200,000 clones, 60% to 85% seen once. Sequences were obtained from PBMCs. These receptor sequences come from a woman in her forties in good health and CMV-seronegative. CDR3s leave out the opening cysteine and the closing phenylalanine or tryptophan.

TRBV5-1 ASSRGQGAATGELF
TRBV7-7 ASSLQGPGNEQF
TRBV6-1 ASSEQRTGTYSNQPQH
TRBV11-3 ASSLDVYANEQF
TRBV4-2 ASSQDETFIY
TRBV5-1 ASSLSPSGAGETQY
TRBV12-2 ASRLALPSGVTDTQY
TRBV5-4 ASSFGGGRPSYNSPLH
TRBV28 ASSPTKTGELF
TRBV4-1 ASSPGQGARYEQY
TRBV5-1 ASRGRVEFTDTQY
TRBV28 ASSFRGAQSYNSPLH
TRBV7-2 ASSLDSRGGVEQF
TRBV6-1 AIGQGYEQY
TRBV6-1 ASGRQGSGTDTQY
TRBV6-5 ASSYARANQPQH
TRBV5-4 ASSLAGRGRRSTGELF
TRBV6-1 ASSVLQGAQGTGELF
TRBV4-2 ASSQGQERGIHEQY
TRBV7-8 ASSLVTGRGPYNSPLH
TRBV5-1 ASSAGQGHSYEQY
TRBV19 ASSISASGNEQF
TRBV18 ASSSGTGGDEQF
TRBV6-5 ASRPGQGQGDTQY
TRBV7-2 ASSLAPSRGVNYGYT
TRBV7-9 ASSPGQGGYEQY
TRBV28 ASSLGATEAF
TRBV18 ASTLRTGLFEKLF
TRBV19 ASSMPGGYT
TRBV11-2 ASSPGQGSKNIQY
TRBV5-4 ASSPGLADTQY
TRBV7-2 ASSLAGTGFSSYEQY
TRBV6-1 ASSAPRGIGNQPQH
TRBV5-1 ASSPRGTDGNQPQH
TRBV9 ASSVSGGDTQY
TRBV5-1 ASSLDPGQGNTIY
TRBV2 ASTRQGPSYEQY
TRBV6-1 ATSVQMNTEAF
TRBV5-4 ASSLAVSRNEQF
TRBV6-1 ASSLTQGTEAF
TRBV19 ASSTDRTPRGYGYT
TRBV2 ASSESLAKNIQY